Each of the 3 T cell receptor beta chains below was sequenced from the same sample in a study of spatial heterogeneity in lung cancer. TCRdb reanalysed the 5' RACE reads using MiXCR and keeps one entry per CDR3 protein. The sample has roughly 120,000 distinct CDR3 sequences; 10% to 15% are singletons. Regarding time point: blood at routine non-recurrence follow-up after resection. Whole RNA came from tumor, nontumor lung or frozen PBMC and was sequenced without being sorted. Sequenced material: PBMCs, taken at follow-up. The receptors stem from a male donor with early-stage non-small cell lung cancer.

In this sample, this clonotype turned up once. Germline is not matched at one junction end, which may reflect a read error. The chain is built from TRBV7-7 and TRBJ2-3; 12 bases agree with TRBD2. CDR3 length: 16 residues. Germline V lookup: CDR1 SSHAT, CDR2 FNYEAQ (reference sequence). The CDR3 DNA follows: TGTGCTAGCAGCCCCGGTCTAGCGGGGGGGACAGATACGCAGTATTTT. Protein product: CASSPGLAGGTDTQYF.

This clonotype is a singleton in its sample. The rearrangement links TRBV19 to TRBJ1-6, with TRBD1 matching 8 bases. The CDR3 covers 16 residues. The V segment lost 7 bases and the J segment 6 bases; nucleotides outside the gene matches: 11. Looked up from germline, CDR1 is LNHDA and CDR2 is SQIVND (reference sequence). The CDR3 DNA reads TGTGCCAGTACTCGAGGCGGGACAGGCAGTAATTCACCCCTCCACTTT. Protein: CASTRGGTGSNSPLHF.

The chain uses TRBV6-5 and TRBJ2-5, with a weak D call TRBD2 (5 bases). This CDR3 is 12 amino acids long. Germline V lookup: CDR1 MNHEY, CDR2 SVGAGI. Trimming took 8 bases from V and 2 from J, leaving 9 bases between them. CDR3 coding DNA: TGTGCCAGCCACCGGGGTCAAGAGACCCAGTACTTC. Its translation: CASHRGQETQYF.